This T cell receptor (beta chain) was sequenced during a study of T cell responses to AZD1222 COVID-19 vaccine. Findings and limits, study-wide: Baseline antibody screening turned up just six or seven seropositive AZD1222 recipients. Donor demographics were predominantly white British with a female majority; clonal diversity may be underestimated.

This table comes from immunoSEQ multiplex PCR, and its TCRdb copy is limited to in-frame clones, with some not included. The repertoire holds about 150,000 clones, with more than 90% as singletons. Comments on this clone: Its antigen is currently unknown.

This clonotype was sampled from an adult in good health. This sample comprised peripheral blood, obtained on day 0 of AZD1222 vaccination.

Written as DNA, the CDR3 is TGTGCCAGCAGTTTACCCTCCCTACCCCAGTACTTC. It is translated as CASSLPSLPQYF. The chain employs TRBV28 and TRBJ2-5, with D unclear. Trimming took off 2 bases at V and 9 bases at J, with 10 bases between the two ends. Germline CDR1 and CDR2: MDHEN and SYDVKM. The CDR3 sequence is 12 residues long.